One sample yielded the 4 T cell receptor beta chains listed below, sequenced in a study of cytomegalovirus exposure and HLA in healthy donors. Sequencing was performed with immunoSEQ multiplex PCR; in TCRdb, only in-frame clones are kept and a portion is missing. The data show over 45,000 clones, with around 90% seen just once and approximately 6.7% held by the top ten. The sequencing sample was made of PBMCs. These receptors all come from a woman between 25 and 40 years old in good health and CMV-seronegative.

CDR3 region: CASSLGEGRTNEKLFF. Written as DNA, the CDR3 is TGTGCCAGCAGCCTGGGGGAAGGGAGGACTAATGAAAAACTGTTTTTT. This chain joins TRBV5-5 and TRBJ1-4; a weak D match, TRBD1 (5 bases). From germline, CDR1 is SGHKS and CDR2 YYEKEE (reference sequence). Trimming shortened V by 4 bases and J by 2 bases, and 15 bases separated the two germline ends. The CDR3 extends over 16 amino acids.

V usage is TRBV5-4 and J usage is TRBJ2-1, with 7 bases aligning to TRBD1. The CDR3 has 14 residues. Germline trimming cut 3 bases from V and 5 bases from J; bases unmatched to any gene: 5. Germline V lookup: CDR1 SGHNT, CDR2 YYREEE (reference sequence). The CDR3 DNA reads as TGTGCCAGCAGCTACGACAGGGCCAACAATGAGCAGTTCTTC. Amino acid sequence: CASSYDRANNEQFF.

This chain joins TRBV28 and TRBJ1-5, with 10 bases that match TRBD1. Germline trimming cut 6 bases from V and 4 bases from J; bases unmatched to any gene: 3. CDR3 size: 14 residues. CDR1 MDHEN and CDR2 SYDVKM come from the germline V gene. The CDR3 region has the DNA TGTGCCAGCAGGCCGGGACAGGGGAATCAGCCCCAGCATTTT. The encoded protein is CASRPGQGNQPQHF.

The genes are TRBV5-1 and TRBJ1-1; no clear D gene. Germline V gene sequence: CDR1 SGHRS, CDR2 YFSETQ. Trimming removed 4 bases at V and 3 bases at J, with 13 bases between. This CDR3 region has 14 residues. For the CDR3, the DNA is TGCGCCAGCAGCAGATCGTTAGTGGACACTGAAGCTTTCTTT. Translation gives CASSRSLVDTEAFF. Variable domain in full (rest from reference TRBV5-1 and TRBJ1-1): KAGVTQTPRYLIKTRGQQVTLSCSPISGHRSVSWYQQTPGQGLQFLFEYFSETQRNKGNFPGRFSGRQFSNSRSEMNVSTLELGDSALYLCASSRSLVDTEAFFGQGTRLTVV.